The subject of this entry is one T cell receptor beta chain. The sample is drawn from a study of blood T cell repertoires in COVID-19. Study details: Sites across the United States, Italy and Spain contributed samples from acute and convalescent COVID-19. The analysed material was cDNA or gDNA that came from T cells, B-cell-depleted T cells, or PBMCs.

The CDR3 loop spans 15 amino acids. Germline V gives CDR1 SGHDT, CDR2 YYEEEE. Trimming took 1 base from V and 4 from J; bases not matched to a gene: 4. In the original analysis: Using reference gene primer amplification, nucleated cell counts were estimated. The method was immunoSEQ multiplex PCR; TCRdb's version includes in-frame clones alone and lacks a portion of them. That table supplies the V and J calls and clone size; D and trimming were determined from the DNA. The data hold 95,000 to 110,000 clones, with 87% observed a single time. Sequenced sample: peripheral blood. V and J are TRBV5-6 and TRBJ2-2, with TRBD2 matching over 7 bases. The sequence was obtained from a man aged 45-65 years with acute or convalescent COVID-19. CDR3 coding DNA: TGTGCCAGCAGCTTGCTTGCGGGAGCCACCGGGGAGCTGTTTTTT. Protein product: CASSLLAGATGELFF.